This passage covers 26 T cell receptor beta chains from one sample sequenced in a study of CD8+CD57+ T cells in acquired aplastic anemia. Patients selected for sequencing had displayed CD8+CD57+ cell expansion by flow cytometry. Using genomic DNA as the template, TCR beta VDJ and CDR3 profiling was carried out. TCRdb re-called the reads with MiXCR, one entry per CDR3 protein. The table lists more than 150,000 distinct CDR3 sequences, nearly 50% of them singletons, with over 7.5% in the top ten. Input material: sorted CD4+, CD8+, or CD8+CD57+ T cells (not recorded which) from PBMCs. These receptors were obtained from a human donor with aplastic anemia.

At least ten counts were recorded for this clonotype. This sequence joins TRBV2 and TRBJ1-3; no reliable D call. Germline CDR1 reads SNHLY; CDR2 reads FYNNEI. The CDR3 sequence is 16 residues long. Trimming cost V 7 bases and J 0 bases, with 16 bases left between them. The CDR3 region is CASTPSVYLSGNTIYF. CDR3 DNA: TGTGCCAGCACCCCCTCAGTTTACCTCTCTGGAAACACCATATATTTT. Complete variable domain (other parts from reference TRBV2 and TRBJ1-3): EPEVTQTPSHQVTQMGQEVILRCVPISNHLYFYWYRQILGQKVEFLVSFYNNEISEKSEIFDDQFSVERPDGSNFTLKIRSTKLEDSAMYFCASTPSVYLSGNTIYFGEGSWLTVV.

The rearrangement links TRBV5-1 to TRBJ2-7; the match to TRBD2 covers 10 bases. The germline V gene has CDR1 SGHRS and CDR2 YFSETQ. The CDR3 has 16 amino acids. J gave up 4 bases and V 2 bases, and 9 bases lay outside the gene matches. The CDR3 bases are TGCGCCAGCAGCTTCCTAGCGGGAGTGTCTGGGTACGAGCAGTACTTC. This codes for CASSFLAGVSGYEQYF.

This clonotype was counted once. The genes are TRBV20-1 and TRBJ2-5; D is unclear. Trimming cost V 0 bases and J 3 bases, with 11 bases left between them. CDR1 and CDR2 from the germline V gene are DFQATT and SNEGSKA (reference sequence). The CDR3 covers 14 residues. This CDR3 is CSARDLASKETQYF. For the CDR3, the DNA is TGCAGTGCTAGAGATCTGGCTAGTAAAGAGACCCAGTACTTC.

The CDR3, as DNA: TGCGCCAGCAGCTGGACAGGGGTTGACTATGGCTACACCTTC. Amino acid sequence: CASSWTGVDYGYTF. The chain has TRBV10-2 and TRBJ1-2; the match to TRBD1 covers 9 bases. Germline V gene lookup returns CDR1 WSHSY and CDR2 SAAADI. V gave up 6 bases and J gave up 3 bases; unmatched junction bases: 5. This CDR3 is built from 14 residues.

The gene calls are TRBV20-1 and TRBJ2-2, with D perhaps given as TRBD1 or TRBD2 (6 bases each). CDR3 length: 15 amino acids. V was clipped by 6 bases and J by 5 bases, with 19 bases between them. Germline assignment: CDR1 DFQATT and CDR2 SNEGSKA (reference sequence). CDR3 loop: CSAARGGRGTGELFF. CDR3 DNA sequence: TGCAGTGCCGCCCGTGGGGGGCGAGGAACCGGGGAGCTGTTTTTT.

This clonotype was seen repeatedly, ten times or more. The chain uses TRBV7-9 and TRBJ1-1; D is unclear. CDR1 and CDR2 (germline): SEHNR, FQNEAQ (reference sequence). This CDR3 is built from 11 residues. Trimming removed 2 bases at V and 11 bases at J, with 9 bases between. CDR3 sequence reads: CASSLKVRAFF. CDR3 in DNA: TGTGCCAGCAGCTTAAAAGTACGGGCTTTCTTT.

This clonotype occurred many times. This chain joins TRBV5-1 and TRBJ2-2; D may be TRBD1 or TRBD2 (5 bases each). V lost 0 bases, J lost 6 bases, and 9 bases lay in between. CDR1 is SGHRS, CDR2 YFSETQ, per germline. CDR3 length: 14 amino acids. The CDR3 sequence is CASSLALGAGELFF. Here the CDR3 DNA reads TGCGCCAGCAGCTTGGCCTTGGGGGCCGGGGAGCTGTTTTTT.

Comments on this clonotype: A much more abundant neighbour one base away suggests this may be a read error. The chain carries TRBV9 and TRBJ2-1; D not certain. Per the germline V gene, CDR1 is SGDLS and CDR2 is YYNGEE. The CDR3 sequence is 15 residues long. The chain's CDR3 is CASSVEPSSYNGQFF. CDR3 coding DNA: TGTGCCAGCAGCGTCGAACCAAGCTCCTACAATGGGCAGTTCTTC.

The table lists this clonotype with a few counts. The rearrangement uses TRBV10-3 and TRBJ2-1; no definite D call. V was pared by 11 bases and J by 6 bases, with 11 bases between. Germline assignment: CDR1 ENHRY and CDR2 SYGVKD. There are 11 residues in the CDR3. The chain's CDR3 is CAVNSLNEQFF. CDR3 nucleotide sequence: TGTGCCGTGAACAGCCTCAATGAGCAGTTCTTC.

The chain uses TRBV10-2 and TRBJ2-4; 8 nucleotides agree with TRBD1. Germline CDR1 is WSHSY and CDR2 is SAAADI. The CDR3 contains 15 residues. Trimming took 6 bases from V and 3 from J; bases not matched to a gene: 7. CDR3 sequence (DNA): TGCGCCAGCAGCCAAGTACAGGGGGACAAAAACATTCAGTACTTC. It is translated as CASSQVQGDKNIQYF.

The CDR3 sequence: CASSRTSGVYNEQFF. DNA of the CDR3: TGTGCCAGTAGTAGGACTAGCGGGGTCTACAATGAGCAGTTCTTC. The V call is TRBV19, the J call TRBJ2-1, with 12 bases identical to TRBD2. V lost 4 bases and J lost 3; bases outside the gene matches: 1. The germline V gene encodes CDR1 LNHDA and CDR2 SQIVND (reference sequence). The CDR3 is 15 amino acids.

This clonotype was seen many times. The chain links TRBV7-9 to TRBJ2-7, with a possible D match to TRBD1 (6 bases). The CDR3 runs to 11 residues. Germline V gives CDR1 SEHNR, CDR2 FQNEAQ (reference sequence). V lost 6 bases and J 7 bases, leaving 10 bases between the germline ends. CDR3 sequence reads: CASSLTGEQYF. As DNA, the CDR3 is TGTGCCAGCAGTTTAACAGGGGAGCAGTACTTC.

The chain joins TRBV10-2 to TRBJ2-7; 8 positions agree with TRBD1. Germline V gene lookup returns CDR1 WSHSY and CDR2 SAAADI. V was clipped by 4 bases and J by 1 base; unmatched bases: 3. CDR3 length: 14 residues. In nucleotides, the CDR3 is TGCGCCAGCAGTGTCAGACAGGGGTCCTACGAGCAGTACTTC. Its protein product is CASSVRQGSYEQYF.

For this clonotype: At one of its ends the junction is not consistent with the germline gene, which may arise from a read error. Written as DNA, the CDR3 is TGCAGCGCTAACGAAGCGGGGACAGATACGCAGTATTTT. Its translation is CSANEAGTDTQYF. V and J are TRBV20-1 and TRBJ2-3, with 7 bases aligning to TRBD2. The CDR3 totals 13 residues. In germline, CDR1 is DFQATT, CDR2 SNEGSKA (reference sequence).

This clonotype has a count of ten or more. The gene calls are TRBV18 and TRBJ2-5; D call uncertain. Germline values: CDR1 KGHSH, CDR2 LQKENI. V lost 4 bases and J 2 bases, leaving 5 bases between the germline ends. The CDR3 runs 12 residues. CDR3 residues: CASSQDQETQYF. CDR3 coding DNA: TGTGCCAGCTCACAGGATCAAGAGACCCAGTACTTC.

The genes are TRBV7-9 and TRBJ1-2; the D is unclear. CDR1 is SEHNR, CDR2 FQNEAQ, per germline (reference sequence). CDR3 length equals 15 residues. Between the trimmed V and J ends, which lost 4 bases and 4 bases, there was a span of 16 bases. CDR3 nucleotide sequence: TGTGCCAGCAGCTCCACAAATACCGACCGCTATGGCTACACCTTC. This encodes CASSSTNTDRYGYTF.

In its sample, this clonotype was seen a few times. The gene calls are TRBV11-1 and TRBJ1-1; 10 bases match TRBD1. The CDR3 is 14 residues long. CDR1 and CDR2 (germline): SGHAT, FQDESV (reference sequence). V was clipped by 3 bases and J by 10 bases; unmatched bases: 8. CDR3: CASSFDRGRNGAFF. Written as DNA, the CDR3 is TGTGCCAGCAGCTTTGACAGGGGGCGAAACGGAGCTTTCTTT. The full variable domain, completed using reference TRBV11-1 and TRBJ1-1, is EAEVAQSPRYKITEKSQAVAFWCDPISGHATLYWYRQILGQGPELLVQFQDESVVDDSQLPKDRFSAERLKGVDSTLKIQPAELGDSAMYLCASSFDRGRNGAFFGQGTRLTVV.

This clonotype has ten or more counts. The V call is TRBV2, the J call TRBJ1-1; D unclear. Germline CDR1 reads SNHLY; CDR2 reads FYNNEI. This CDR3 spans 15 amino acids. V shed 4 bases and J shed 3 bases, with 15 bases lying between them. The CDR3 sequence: CASSGIGGGYTEAFF. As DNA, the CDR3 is TGTGCCAGCAGTGGAATTGGTGGAGGGTACACTGAAGCTTTCTTT.

The CDR3 region is CASSQQGAQDGYTF. The CDR3 nucleotides read TGTGCCAGCAGCCAACAGGGGGCGCAGGATGGCTACACCTTC. V and J are TRBV7-2 and TRBJ1-2, with 9 positions matching TRBD1. Germline V lookup: CDR1 SGHTA, CDR2 FQGNSA. The CDR3 length is 14 residues. After removal of 5 bases from V and 6 bases from J, the junction contained 7 bases not matched to a gene.

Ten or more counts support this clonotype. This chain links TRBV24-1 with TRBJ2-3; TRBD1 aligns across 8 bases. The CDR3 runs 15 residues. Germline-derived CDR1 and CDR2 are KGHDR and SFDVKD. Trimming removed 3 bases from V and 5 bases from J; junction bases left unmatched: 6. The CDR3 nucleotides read TGTGCCACCAGTGATCGCGGGACAGGCGGAGATACGCAGTATTTT. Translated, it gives CATSDRGTGGDTQYF.

Here the CDR3 reads CAISEGSGGFYNEQFF. The CDR3 nucleotides read TGTGCCATCAGTGAGGGGAGCGGGGGTTTCTACAATGAGCAGTTCTTC. The V and J genes are TRBV10-3 and TRBJ2-1, with TRBD2 identical over 8 bases. Germline CDR1 ENHRY, CDR2 SYGVKD. The CDR3 has 16 residues. V lost 2 bases to trimming and J lost 3 bases; unmatched junction nucleotides: 6.

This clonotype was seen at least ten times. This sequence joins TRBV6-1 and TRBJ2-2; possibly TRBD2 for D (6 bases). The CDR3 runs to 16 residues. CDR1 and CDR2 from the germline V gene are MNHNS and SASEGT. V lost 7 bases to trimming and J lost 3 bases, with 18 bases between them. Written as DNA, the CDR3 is TGTGCCAGCAATCCGGGACTTCATCATTACACCGGGGAGCTGTTTTTT. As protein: CASNPGLHHYTGELFF.

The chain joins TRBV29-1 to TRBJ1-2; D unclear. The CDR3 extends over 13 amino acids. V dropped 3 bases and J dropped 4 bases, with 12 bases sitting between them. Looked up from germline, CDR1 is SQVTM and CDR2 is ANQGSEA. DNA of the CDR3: TGCAGCGTTGACGCGCACTTCTCCTATGGCTACACCTTC. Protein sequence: CSVDAHFSYGYTF.

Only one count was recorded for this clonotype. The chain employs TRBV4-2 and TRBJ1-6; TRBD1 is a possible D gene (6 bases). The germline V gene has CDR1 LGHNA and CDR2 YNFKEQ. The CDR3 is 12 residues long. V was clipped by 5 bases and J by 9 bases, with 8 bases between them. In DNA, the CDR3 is TGTGCCAGCAGCGAACAGGGTTCACCCCTCCACTTT. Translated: CASSEQGSPLHF.

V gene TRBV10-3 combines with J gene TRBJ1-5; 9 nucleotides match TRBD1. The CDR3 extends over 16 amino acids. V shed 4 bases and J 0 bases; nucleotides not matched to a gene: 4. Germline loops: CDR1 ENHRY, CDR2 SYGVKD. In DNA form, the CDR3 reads TGTGCCATCAGTGCTCAGGGACAGGGTAGCAATCAGCCCCAGCATTTT. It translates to CAISAQGQGSNQPQHF.

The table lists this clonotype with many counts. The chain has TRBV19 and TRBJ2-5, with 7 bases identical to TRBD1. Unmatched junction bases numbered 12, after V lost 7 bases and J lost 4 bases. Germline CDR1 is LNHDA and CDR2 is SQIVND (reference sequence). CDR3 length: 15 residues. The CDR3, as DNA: TGTGCCAGTACGAGGGGAACAGGGGCTGGAGAGACCCAGTACTTC. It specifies CASTRGTGAGETQYF.